One and the same sample provided the 32 T cell receptor beta chains below, sequenced in a study of cytomegalovirus exposure and HLA in healthy donors. The PCR had 60 Vbeta and 13 Jbeta primers. The repertoire was sequenced with immunoSEQ multiplex PCR; TCRdb's copy has only in-frame clones and lacks some. There are about 120,000 clones in the sample; 79% occur only once, and approximately 4.3% lies in the top ten. Input material: PBMCs. The receptors come from a man aged 25 to 40 in good health and CMV-seropositive.

This chain links TRBV9 with TRBJ1-4; TRBD1 aligns across 10 bases. Germline trimming cut 4 bases from V and 10 bases from J; bases unmatched to any gene: 7. The germline V gene encodes CDR1 SGDLS and CDR2 YYNGEE. There are 14 residues in the CDR3. The CDR3 reads CASSPGTGAVKLFF. The DNA of the CDR3 is TGTGCCAGCAGCCCAGGGACAGGGGCTGTAAAACTGTTTTTT.

This clone was recorded at least ten times. The genes are TRBV6-1 and TRBJ1-3, with D uncertain. This CDR3 is built from 15 residues. Germline loops: CDR1 MNHNS, CDR2 SASEGT. V gave up 2 bases and J gave up 4 bases, with 12 bases separating them. The CDR3 here is CASSETAAGGNTIYF. Written as DNA, the CDR3 is TGTGCCAGCAGTGAAACTGCAGCAGGAGGAAACACCATATATTTT.

The table lists this clone with a few counts. V gene TRBV5-6 combines with J gene TRBJ1-1; the D gene is possibly TRBD1 (6 bases). From germline, CDR1 is SGHDT and CDR2 YYEEEE. The CDR3 runs to 14 residues. The ends were cut back, 4 bases at V and 6 bases at J, with 16 bases in the middle. The CDR3: CASSPQGVLAEAFF. Written as DNA, the CDR3 is TGTGCCAGCAGCCCACAGGGAGTCCTTGCTGAAGCTTTCTTT.

This clone was counted between two and nine times. The chain combines TRBV9 with TRBJ2-7; D not certain. The CDR3 length is 16 residues. Looked up from germline, CDR1 is SGDLS and CDR2 is YYNGEE. Trimming pared 4 bases from V and 1 base from J, leaving 18 bases between. This CDR3 is CASSPPAAPVSYEQYF. In DNA, the CDR3 is TGTGCCAGCAGCCCGCCGGCGGCCCCTGTGTCCTACGAGCAGTACTTC. Full variable domain (remainder filled in from reference TRBV9 and TRBJ2-7): DSGVTQTPKHLITATGQRVTLRCSPRSGDLSVYWYQQSLDQGLQFLIQYYNGEERAKGNILERFSAQQFPDLHSELNLSSLELGDSALYFCASSPPAAPVSYEQYFGPGTRLTVT.

The J gene is TRBJ2-7, the V gene TRBV7-2, with 9 positions matching TRBD2. The CDR3 covers 18 residues. V dropped 8 bases and J dropped 0; count of bases not matched to a gene: 17. Germline V lookup: CDR1 SGHTA, CDR2 FQGNSA. The CDR3 loop reads CASGHNLGLAGSSYEQYF. The DNA for the CDR3 is TGTGCCAGCGGCCACAACTTGGGGCTAGCGGGAAGCTCCTACGAGCAGTACTTC.

The chain has TRBV15 and TRBJ1-3, with D possibly being TRBD1 (6 bases). Germline V lookup: CDR1 LNHNV, CDR2 YYDKDF (reference sequence). V shed 3 bases and J shed 7 bases, with 13 bases lying between them. The CDR3 is made up of 14 amino acids. The CDR3 DNA sequence: TGTGCCACCAGCAGTGTGACAGGCGGCAACACCATATATTTT. This translates into CATSSVTGGNTIYF.

V gene TRBV18 combines with J gene TRBJ1-2; possibly TRBD1 for D (5 bases). Between the trimmed V and J ends, which lost 3 bases and 0 bases, there was a span of 14 bases. The V gene's germline CDR1 is KGHSH and CDR2 LQKENI. CDR3 length: 16 amino acids. The CDR3 nucleotides read TGTGCCAGCTCACCTCTGCGGGGCGGACCTAACTATGGCTACACCTTC. Amino acids: CASSPLRGGPNYGYTF.

The chain joins TRBV10-3 to TRBJ1-5; a weak D match, TRBD1 (6 bases). The V end was cut by 6 bases, the J end by 1 base, with 16 bases between. Germline CDR1 ENHRY, CDR2 SYGVKD. This CDR3 comprises 16 residues. The CDR3 DNA reads as TGTGCCATCAGCAATCGCGACAGGTCAAGCAATCAGCCCCAGCATTTT. Protein sequence: CAISNRDRSSNQPQHF.

The gene calls are TRBV7-8 and TRBJ2-5; 9 nucleotides agree with TRBD2. The CDR3 is 18 residues long. The junction had 14 bases not matched to a gene; V was cut back by 1 base and J by 5 bases. CDR1 and CDR2 from the germline V gene are SGHVS and FQNEAQ. CDR3 coding DNA: TGTGCCAGCAGCTTAGGGAGGGATGTAGCGGGAGTTTGGGAGACCCAGTACTTC. It translates to CASSLGRDVAGVWETQYF.

This clone was recorded a few times. This rearrangement joins TRBV28 to TRBJ1-3; possibly TRBD1 for D (5 bases). CDR1 and CDR2 (germline): MDHEN, SYDVKM. V gave up 5 bases and J gave up 1 base, with 12 bases separating them. The CDR3 runs to 15 residues. The CDR3 DNA reads TGTGCCAGCAGTCGGGACTACTTATCTGGAAACACCATATATTTT. Translating gives CASSRDYLSGNTIYF.

The J gene is TRBJ2-1, the V gene TRBV5-4, with 9 positions matching TRBD1. Germline V lookup: CDR1 SGHNT, CDR2 YYREEE (reference sequence). After removal of 4 bases from V and 9 bases from J, the junction contained 8 bases not matched to a gene. This CDR3 has 14 amino acids. In DNA, the CDR3 is TGTGCCAGCAGCAGGGACAGGGTAGGATTTGAGCAGTTCTTC. Its translation is CASSRDRVGFEQFF.

The chain links TRBV7-2 to TRBJ2-1; TRBD2 aligns across 15 bases. This CDR3 is built from 18 residues. Germline V gives CDR1 SGHTA, CDR2 FQGNSA. With 5 bases clipped from V and 1 base from J, the junction kept 6 bases outside the gene matches. The CDR3 DNA follows: TGTGCCAGCAGCGGACTAGCGGGAGGGCTGCGTTCCTACAATGAGCAGTTCTTC. Encoded protein: CASSGLAGGLRSYNEQFF. Complete variable domain (other parts from reference TRBV7-2 and TRBJ2-1): GAGVSQSPSNKVTEKGKDVELRCDPISGHTALYWYRQSLGQGLEFLIYFQGNSAPDKSGLPSDRFSAERTGGSVSTLTIQRTQQEDSAVYLCASSGLAGGLRSYNEQFFGPGTRLTVL.

V usage is TRBV30 and J usage is TRBJ1-5; D is possibly TRBD1 (5 bases). The CDR3 has 14 residues. Germline V CDR1 and CDR2: GTSNPN, SVGIG (reference sequence). V was cut by 0 bases and J by 4 bases, with 10 bases left in between. The CDR3 nucleotides read TGTGCCTGGAGTGTATGGGGGGGAAATCAGCCCCAGCATTTT. Its protein product is CAWSVWGGNQPQHF.

The CDR3 nucleotides are TGTGCCATATTATCCTCAGCGGGAGGCCAGGGTTACAATGAGCAGTTCTTC. Protein product: CAILSSAGGQGYNEQFF. V gene TRBV10-3 combines with J gene TRBJ2-1; TRBD2 aligns across 9 bases. The CDR3 runs to 17 residues. Per germline, CDR1 ENHRY and CDR2 SYGVKD. V dropped 9 bases and J dropped 4; count of bases not matched to a gene: 16.

This clone was counted once. The chain is built from TRBV6-5 and TRBJ2-7; TRBD2 aligns across 8 bases. This CDR3 spans 15 amino acids. Germline CDR1 and CDR2: MNHEY and SVGAGI. Trimming cost V 8 bases and J 5 bases; bases outside gene matches: 14. The CDR3 is CASGRRGAGVNEQYF. DNA for the CDR3: TGTGCCAGCGGCCGGCGGGGGGCCGGGGTGAACGAGCAGTACTTC.

The chain employs TRBV5-4 and TRBJ2-6, with 9 bases aligning to TRBD1. V shed 6 bases and J 1 base; nucleotides not matched to a gene: 8. The V gene's germline CDR1 is SGHNT and CDR2 YYREEE (reference sequence). The CDR3 spans 17 residues. The CDR3 sequence is CASTRTGVLSGANVLTF. The DNA of the CDR3 is TGTGCCAGCACCAGGACAGGGGTTTTATCTGGGGCCAACGTCCTGACTTTC.

The CDR3 loop is CASSLIAGDYEQYF. As DNA, the CDR3 is TGTGCCAGCAGTTTAATAGCGGGGGACTACGAGCAGTACTTC. V usage is TRBV28 and J usage is TRBJ2-7, with TRBD2 matching 9 bases. The CDR3 consists of 14 residues. Per germline, CDR1 MDHEN and CDR2 SYDVKM. V dropped 2 bases and J dropped 3; count of bases not matched to a gene: 2. Drawing the rest from reference TRBV28 and TRBJ2-7, the complete variable domain is DVKVTQSSRYLVKRTGEKVFLECVQDMDHENMFWYRQDPGLGLRLIYFSYDVKMKEKGDIPEGYSVSREKKERFSLILESASTNQTSMYLCASSLIAGDYEQYFGPGTRLTVT.

With respect to this clone: At one end the junction does not follow the germline gene, possibly because of a read error. The chain links TRBV7-9 to TRBJ1-6, with 9 positions matching TRBD1. Germline values: CDR1 SEHNR, CDR2 FQNEAQ (reference sequence). CDR3 length: 16 amino acids. The DNA of the CDR3 is TGTTCCAGCAGCTTAGCCAACAGGGGGCAGGGTTCACCCCTCCACTTT. It encodes CSSSLANRGQGSPLHF.

The chain has TRBV29-1 and TRBJ1-1; D is ambiguous. V was pared by 7 bases and J by 4 bases, with 7 bases between. Germline V gene lookup returns CDR1 SQVTM and CDR2 ANQGSEA. The CDR3 contains 10 residues. CDR3 nucleotides: TGCAGCGGAGGTGGCACTGAAGCTTTCTTT. This codes for CSGGGTEAFF.

Concerning this clone itself: Other DNA sequences in the same sample also yield this CDR3. The CDR3 region is CASSQAPLVQFF. Written as DNA, the CDR3 is TGTGCCAGCAGCCAAGCGCCCCTAGTGCAGTTCTTC. This chain connects TRBV14 to TRBJ2-1; D is unresolved. Germline CDR1 SGHDN, CDR2 FVKESK. The CDR3 is 12 residues long. Trimming stripped 1 base from V and 12 bases from J, with 10 bases between.

The gene calls are TRBV15 and TRBJ1-2; the D gene is possibly TRBD1 (6 bases). The CDR3 runs 18 residues. Trimming stripped 0 bases from V and 4 bases from J, with 21 bases between. From germline, CDR1 is LNHNV and CDR2 YYDKDF (reference sequence). This CDR3 reads CATSRDRGAAEKGYGYTF. The CDR3 bases are TGTGCCACCAGCAGAGATCGGGGGGCCGCGGAGAAGGGCTATGGCTACACCTTC.

The V and J genes are TRBV5-1 and TRBJ1-3; 8 bases agree with TRBD1. Looked up from germline, CDR1 is SGHRS and CDR2 is YFSETQ. After removal of 3 bases from V and 3 bases from J, the junction contained 5 bases not matched to a gene. This CDR3 is 15 amino acids long. CDR3 region: CASSSQGANGNTIYF. For the CDR3, the DNA is TGCGCCAGCAGCTCTCAGGGGGCGAATGGAAACACCATATATTTT.

This chain connects TRBV2 to TRBJ2-3, with D perhaps TRBD1 (5 bases). V was cut by 1 base and J by 0 bases, with 8 bases left in between. The CDR3 covers 15 residues. Germline V gene sequence: CDR1 SNHLY, CDR2 FYNNEI. The CDR3 DNA reads TGTGCCAGCAGTGAAGGGACAATGAGCACAGATACGCAGTATTTT. It translates to CASSEGTMSTDTQYF. The variable domain in full, with the rest retrieved from reference TRBV2 and TRBJ2-3, is EPEVTQTPSHQVTQMGQEVILRCVPISNHLYFYWYRQILGQKVEFLVSFYNNEISEKSEIFDDQFSVERPDGSNFTLKIRSTKLEDSAMYFCASSEGTMSTDTQYFGPGTRLTVL.

This clone was observed a few times. In DNA, the CDR3 is TGTGCCAGCAGCCAAGATGAGGTAGGAACTGAAGCTTTCTTT. Residues: CASSQDEVGTEAFF. The V and J genes are TRBV4-2 and TRBJ1-1, with D unclear. The CDR3 loop spans 14 amino acids. Trimming pared 0 bases from V and 5 bases from J, leaving 10 bases between. Per germline, CDR1 LGHNA and CDR2 YNFKEQ.

The V and J genes are TRBV29-1 and TRBJ2-3, with a tentative D call TRBD2 (5 bases). Germline CDR1 reads SQVTM; CDR2 reads ANQGSEA. The CDR3 sequence is 13 residues long. V was pared by 6 bases and J by 6 bases, with 16 bases between. Here the CDR3 reads CSVRTSPGDTQYF. CDR3 nucleotide sequence: TGCAGCGTCAGGACTTCCCCGGGGGATACGCAGTATTTT.

The chain couples TRBV2 to TRBJ1-1; a weak D match, TRBD1 (5 bases). Germline V gene data show CDR1 as SNHLY and CDR2 as FYNNEI. The CDR3 has 15 residues. The V gene lost 3 bases and the J gene lost 3 bases, with 14 bases spanning the gap. CDR3 protein: CASSEQGPGDTEAFF. Here the CDR3 DNA reads TGTGCCAGCAGTGAGCAGGGCCCGGGGGACACTGAAGCTTTCTTT.

The genes are TRBV4-3 and TRBJ2-3; TRBD1 is a possible D gene (6 bases). The CDR3 runs 16 residues. V lost 3 bases to trimming and J lost 3 bases, with 16 bases between them. Germline CDR1 is LGHNA and CDR2 is YSLEER. CDR3 sequence: CASSQEQGPGTDTQYF. DNA of the CDR3: TGCGCCAGCAGCCAGGAACAGGGTCCGGGGACAGATACGCAGTATTTT.

A word on this clone: The sample has other DNA sequences that encode this CDR3 too. V and J are TRBV11-3 and TRBJ2-2; D possibly corresponds to TRBD1 (6 bases). The ends were cut back, 1 base at V and 1 base at J, with 7 bases in the middle. This CDR3 region has 15 residues. Per germline, CDR1 SGHNT and CDR2 YENEEA. The CDR3 DNA follows: TGTGCCAGCAGCTTAGTAGGGGGGAACACCGGGGAGCTGTTTTTT. It is translated as CASSLVGGNTGELFF.

The genes are TRBV5-1 and TRBJ2-7; 11 bases match TRBD2. The CDR3 length is 18 residues. Germline loops: CDR1 SGHRS, CDR2 YFSETQ. J lost 1 base, V lost 2 bases, and 11 bases had no gene match. CDR3 coding DNA: TGCGCCAGCAGCTTTCCGCCGAGGACTAGCGGGCCATCCTACGAGCAGTACTTC. It yields the protein CASSFPPRTSGPSYEQYF. The complete variable domain, with remaining parts taken from reference TRBV5-1 and TRBJ2-7, reads KAGVTQTPRYLIKTRGQQVTLSCSPISGHRSVSWYQQTPGQGLQFLFEYFSETQRNKGNFPGRFSGRQFSNSRSEMNVSTLELGDSALYLCASSFPPRTSGPSYEQYFGPGTRLTVT.

The V gene is TRBV29-1, the J gene TRBJ1-2; 7 nucleotides match TRBD1. V dropped 4 bases and J dropped 3; count of bases not matched to a gene: 2. Germline CDR1 reads SQVTM; CDR2 reads ANQGSEA. The CDR3 is 12 amino acids. The CDR3 coding sequence is TGCAGCGTTGCTGACAGGGACTATGGCTACACCTTC. It specifies CSVADRDYGYTF. The entire variable domain, with the rest obtained from reference TRBV29-1 and TRBJ1-2, is as follows: SAVISQKPSRDICQRGTSLTIQCQVDSQVTMMFWYRQQPGQSLTLIATANQGSEATYESGFVIDKFPISRPNLTFSTLTVSNMSPEDSSIYLCSVADRDYGYTFGSGTRLTVV.

This clone was recorded a few times. This chain uses TRBV9 with TRBJ2-2; 10 bases align to TRBD1. Germline lookup yields CDR1 SGDLS and CDR2 YYNGEE. This CDR3 contains 16 residues. Trimming at V came to 4 bases and at J to 4 bases, leaving 7 bases not matched to a gene. CDR3 coding DNA: TGTGCCAGCAGCACGGACAGGGGGTATCCCACCGGGGAGCTGTTTTTT. Encoded protein: CASSTDRGYPTGELFF.

This clone has a handful of counts. The rearrangement joins TRBV19 to TRBJ1-5, with D possibly matching TRBD1 (6 bases). The CDR3 is 17 residues long. Germline V CDR1 and CDR2: LNHDA, SQIVND (reference sequence). The V end was cut by 5 bases, the J end by 0 bases, with 17 bases between. CDR3 in amino acids: CASSPGGDIYSNQPQHF. In DNA, the CDR3 is TGTGCCAGTAGTCCCGGTGGGGACATATATAGCAATCAGCCCCAGCATTTT. Filled out from reference TRBV19 and TRBJ1-5, the complete variable domain reads DGGITQSPKYLFRKEGQNVTLSCEQNLNHDAMYWYRQDPGQGLRLIYYSQIVNDFQKGDIAEGYSVSREKKESFPLTVTSAQKNPTAFYLCASSPGGDIYSNQPQHFGDGTRLSIL.